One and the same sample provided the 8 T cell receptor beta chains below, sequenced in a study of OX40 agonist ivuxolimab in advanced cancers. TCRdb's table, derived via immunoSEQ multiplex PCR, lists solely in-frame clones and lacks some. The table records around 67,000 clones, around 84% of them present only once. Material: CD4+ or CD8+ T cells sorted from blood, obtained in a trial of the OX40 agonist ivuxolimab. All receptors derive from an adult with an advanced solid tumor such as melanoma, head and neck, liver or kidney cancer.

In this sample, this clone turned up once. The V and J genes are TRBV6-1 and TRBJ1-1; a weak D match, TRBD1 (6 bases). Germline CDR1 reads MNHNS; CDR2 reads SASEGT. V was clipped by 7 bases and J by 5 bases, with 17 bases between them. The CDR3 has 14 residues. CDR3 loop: CASIGPGARTEAFF. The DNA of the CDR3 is TGTGCCAGCATTGGCCCGGGGGCGAGAACTGAAGCTTTCTTT.

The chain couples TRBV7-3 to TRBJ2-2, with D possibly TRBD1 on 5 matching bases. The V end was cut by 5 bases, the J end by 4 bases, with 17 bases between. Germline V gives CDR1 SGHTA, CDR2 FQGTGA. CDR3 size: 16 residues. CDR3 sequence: CASSPTAAGPTGELFF. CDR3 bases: TGTGCCAGCAGCCCAACGGCGGCAGGGCCCACCGGGGAGCTGTTTTTT.

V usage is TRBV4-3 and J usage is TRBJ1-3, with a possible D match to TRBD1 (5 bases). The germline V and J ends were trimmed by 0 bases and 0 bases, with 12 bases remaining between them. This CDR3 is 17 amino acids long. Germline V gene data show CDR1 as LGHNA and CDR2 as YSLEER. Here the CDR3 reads CASSQDIGRASGNTIYF. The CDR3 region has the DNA TGCGCCAGCAGCCAAGATATCGGCAGGGCCTCTGGAAACACCATATATTTT.

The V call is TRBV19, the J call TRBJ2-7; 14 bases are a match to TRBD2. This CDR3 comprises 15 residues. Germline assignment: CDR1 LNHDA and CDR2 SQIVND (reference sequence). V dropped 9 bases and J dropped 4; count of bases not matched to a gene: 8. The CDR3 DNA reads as TGTGCCAGCACACCCGGGACTAGCGGGGGATACGAGCAGTACTTC. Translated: CASTPGTSGGYEQYF. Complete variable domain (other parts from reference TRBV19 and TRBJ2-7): DGGITQSPKYLFRKEGQNVTLSCEQNLNHDAMYWYRQDPGQGLRLIYYSQIVNDFQKGDIAEGYSVSREKKESFPLTVTSAQKNPTAFYLCASTPGTSGGYEQYFGPGTRLTVT.

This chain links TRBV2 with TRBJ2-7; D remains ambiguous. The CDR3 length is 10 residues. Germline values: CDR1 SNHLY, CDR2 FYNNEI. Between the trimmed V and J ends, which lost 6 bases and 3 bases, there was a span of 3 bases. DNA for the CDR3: TGTGCCAGCAGCAGCTACGAGCAGTACTTC. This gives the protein CASSSYEQYF.

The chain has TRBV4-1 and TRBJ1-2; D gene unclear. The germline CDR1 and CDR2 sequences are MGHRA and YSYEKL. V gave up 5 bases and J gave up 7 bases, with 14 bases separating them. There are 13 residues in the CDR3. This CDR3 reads CASSSGRNLGYTF. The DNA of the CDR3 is TGCGCCAGCAGCTCCGGACGGAACCTTGGCTACACCTTC.

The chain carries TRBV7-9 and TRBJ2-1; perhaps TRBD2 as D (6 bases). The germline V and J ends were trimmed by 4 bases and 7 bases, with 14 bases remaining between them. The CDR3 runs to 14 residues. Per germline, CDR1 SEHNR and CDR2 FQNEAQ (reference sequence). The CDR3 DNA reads TGTGCCAGCAGCTCATGGGGGGTTGATAATGAGCAGTTCTTC. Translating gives CASSSWGVDNEQFF.

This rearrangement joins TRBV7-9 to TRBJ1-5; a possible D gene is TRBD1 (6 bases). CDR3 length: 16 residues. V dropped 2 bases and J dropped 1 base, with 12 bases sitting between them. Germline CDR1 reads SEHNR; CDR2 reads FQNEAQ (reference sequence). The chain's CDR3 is CASSLQGLSSNQPQHF. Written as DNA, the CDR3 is TGTGCCAGCAGCTTACAGGGGTTGTCGAGCAATCAGCCCCAGCATTTT.